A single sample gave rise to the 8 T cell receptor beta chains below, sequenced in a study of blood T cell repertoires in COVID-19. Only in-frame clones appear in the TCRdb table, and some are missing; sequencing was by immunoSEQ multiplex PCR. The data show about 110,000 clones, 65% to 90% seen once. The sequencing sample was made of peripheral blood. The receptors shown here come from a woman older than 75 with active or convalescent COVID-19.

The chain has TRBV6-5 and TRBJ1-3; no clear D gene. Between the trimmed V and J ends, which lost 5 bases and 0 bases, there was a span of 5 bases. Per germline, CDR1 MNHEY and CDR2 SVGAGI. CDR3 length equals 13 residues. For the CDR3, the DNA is TGTGCCAGCAGTCGCGGCTCTGGAAACACCATATATTTT. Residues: CASSRGSGNTIYF.

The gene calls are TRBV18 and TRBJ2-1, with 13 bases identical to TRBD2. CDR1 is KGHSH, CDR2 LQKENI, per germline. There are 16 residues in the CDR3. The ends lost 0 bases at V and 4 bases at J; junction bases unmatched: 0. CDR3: CASSPPGLAGYNEQFF. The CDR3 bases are TGTGCCAGCTCACCACCGGGACTAGCGGGATACAATGAGCAGTTCTTC.

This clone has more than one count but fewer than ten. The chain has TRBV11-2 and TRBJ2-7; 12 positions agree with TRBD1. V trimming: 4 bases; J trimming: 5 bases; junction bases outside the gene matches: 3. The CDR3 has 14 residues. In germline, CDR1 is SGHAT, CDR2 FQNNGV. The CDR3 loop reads CASSSRDRGHEQYF. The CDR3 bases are TGTGCCAGCAGCTCCCGGGACAGGGGGCACGAGCAGTACTTC.

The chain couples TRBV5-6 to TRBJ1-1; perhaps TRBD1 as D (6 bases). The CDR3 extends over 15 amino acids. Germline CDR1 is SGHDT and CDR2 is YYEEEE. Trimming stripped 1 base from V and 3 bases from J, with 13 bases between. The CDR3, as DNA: TGTGCCAGCAGCTTGTTTCGGACAGCAGACACTGAAGCTTTCTTT. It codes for CASSLFRTADTEAFF.

CDR3 DNA sequence: TGTGCCAGCAGATCGGCCGGGACAGGGTTATATCAGCCCCAGCATTTT. It encodes CASRSAGTGLYQPQHF. J is TRBJ1-5 and V is TRBV27, with TRBD1 identical over 9 bases. Trimming removed 6 bases from V and 5 bases from J; junction bases left unmatched: 11. CDR3 length equals 16 residues. Per germline, CDR1 MNHEY and CDR2 SMNVEV (reference sequence).

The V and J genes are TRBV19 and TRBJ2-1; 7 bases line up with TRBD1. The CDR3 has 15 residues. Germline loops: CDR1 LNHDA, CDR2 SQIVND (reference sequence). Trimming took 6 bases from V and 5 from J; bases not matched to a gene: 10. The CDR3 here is CASSRQGLNNNEQFF. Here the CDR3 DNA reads TGTGCCAGTAGCCGACAGGGCCTCAACAACAATGAGCAGTTCTTC.

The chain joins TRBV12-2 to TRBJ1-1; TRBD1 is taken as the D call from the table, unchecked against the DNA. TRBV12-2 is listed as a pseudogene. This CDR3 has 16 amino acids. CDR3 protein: CASRPFQTGEGTEAFF. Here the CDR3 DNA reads TGTGCAAGTCGCCCCTTTCAGACAGGGGAGGGCACTGAAGCTTTCTTT.

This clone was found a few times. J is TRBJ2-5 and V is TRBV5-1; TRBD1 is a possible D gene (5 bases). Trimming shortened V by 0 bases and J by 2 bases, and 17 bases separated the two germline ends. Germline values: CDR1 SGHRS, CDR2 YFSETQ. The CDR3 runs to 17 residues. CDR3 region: CASSLALNRRVQETQYF. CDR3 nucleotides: TGCGCCAGCAGCTTGGCCTTAAACAGGAGAGTACAAGAGACCCAGTACTTC.